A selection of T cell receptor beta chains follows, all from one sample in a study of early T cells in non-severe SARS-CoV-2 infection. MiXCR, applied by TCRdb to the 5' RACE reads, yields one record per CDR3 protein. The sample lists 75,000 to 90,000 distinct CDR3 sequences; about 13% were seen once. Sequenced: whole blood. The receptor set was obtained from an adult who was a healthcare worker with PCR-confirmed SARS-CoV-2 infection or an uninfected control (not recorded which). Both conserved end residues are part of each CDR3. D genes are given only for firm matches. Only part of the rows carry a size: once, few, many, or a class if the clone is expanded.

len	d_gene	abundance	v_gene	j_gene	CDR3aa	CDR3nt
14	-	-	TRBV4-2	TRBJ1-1	CASSQVLRGAEAFF	TGTGCCAGCAGCCAAGTCCTACGAGGAGCCGAAGCTTTCTTT
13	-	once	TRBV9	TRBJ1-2	CASSPTVNYGYTF	TGTGCCAGCAGTCCGACAGTTAACTATGGCTACACCTTC
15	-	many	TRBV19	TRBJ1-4	CASKMDGATNEKLFF	TGTGCCAGTAAGATGGACGGTGCAACTAATGAAAAACTGTTTTTT
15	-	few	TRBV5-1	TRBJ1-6	CASSPSDPRNSPLHF	TGCGCCAGCAGCCCCTCGGACCCACGGAATTCACCCCTCCACTTT
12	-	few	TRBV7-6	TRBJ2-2	CASSHEAGELFF	TGTGCCAGCAGCCACGAGGCCGGGGAGCTGTTTTTT
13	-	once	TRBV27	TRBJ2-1	CASSPATGNEQFF	TGTGCCAGCAGTCCCGCCACTGGCAATGAGCAGTTCTTC
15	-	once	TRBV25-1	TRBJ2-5	CASSDPTAFQETQYF	TGTGCCAGCAGTGACCCGACAGCCTTCCAAGAGACCCAGTACTTC
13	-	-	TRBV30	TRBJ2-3	CAVGGPRTDTQYF	TGTGCAGTGGGGGGACCTCGCACAGATACGCAGTATTTT
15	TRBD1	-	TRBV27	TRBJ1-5	CASSGGTGRNQPQHF	TGTGCCAGCAGTGGCGGGACAGGGAGAAATCAGCCCCAGCATTTT
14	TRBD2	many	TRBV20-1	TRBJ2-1	CSASPSGGYNEQFF	TGCAGTGCTAGCCCTAGCGGGGGGTACAATGAGCAGTTCTTC
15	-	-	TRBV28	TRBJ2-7	CATDGGRDRSYEQYF	TGTGCCACCGACGGCGGGCGGGATCGCTCCTACGAGCAGTACTTC
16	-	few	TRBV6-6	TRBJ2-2	CASRPGPGANTGELFF	TGTGCCAGCAGACCCGGCCCGGGGGCGAACACCGGGGAGCTGTTTTTT
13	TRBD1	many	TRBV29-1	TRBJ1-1	CSVEGQGNTEAFF	TGCAGCGTTGAGGGACAGGGTAACACTGAAGCTTTCTTT
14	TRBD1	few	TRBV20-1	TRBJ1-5	CSAIHRGRNQPQHF	TGCAGTGCTATTCACAGGGGCCGCAATCAGCCCCAGCATTTT
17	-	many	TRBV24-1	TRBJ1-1	CATSDTPSTGLNTEVFF	TGTGCCACCAGTGATACCCCATCGACAGGCCTGAACACTGAAGTTTTCTTT
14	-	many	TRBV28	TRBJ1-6	CASMGSSYNSPLHF	TGTGCCAGCATGGGGAGCTCCTATAATTCACCCCTCCACTTT
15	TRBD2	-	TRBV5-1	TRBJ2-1	CASSSPGGSYNEQFF	TGCGCCAGCAGCTCCCCGGGAGGCTCCTACAATGAGCAGTTCTTC
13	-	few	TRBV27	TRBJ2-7	CASRLQGSHEQYF	TGTGCCAGCAGGCTACAGGGCTCCCACGAGCAGTACTTC
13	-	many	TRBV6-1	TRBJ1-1	CASSPDYRSEAFF	TGTGCCAGCAGCCCTGACTACCGGTCCGAAGCTTTCTTT
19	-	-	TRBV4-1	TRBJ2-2	CASSRLPGAGGLNTGELFF	TGCGCCAGCAGCCGGCTACCTGGGGCAGGGGGACTAAACACCGGGGAGCTGTTTTTT